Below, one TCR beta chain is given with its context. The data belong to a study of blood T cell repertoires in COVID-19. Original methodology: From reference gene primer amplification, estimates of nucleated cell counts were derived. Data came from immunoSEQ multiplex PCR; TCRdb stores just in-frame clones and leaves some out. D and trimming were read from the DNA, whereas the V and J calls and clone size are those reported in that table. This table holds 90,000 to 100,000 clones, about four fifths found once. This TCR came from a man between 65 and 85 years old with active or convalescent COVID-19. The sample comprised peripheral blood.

In DNA, the CDR3 is TGCAGCGTTTTTCAAAACAATGAGCAGTTCTTC. This sequence encodes CSVFQNNEQFF. The chain carries TRBV29-1 and TRBJ2-1; D is undetermined. Germline V gives CDR1 SQVTM, CDR2 ANQGSEA. The CDR3 contains 11 residues. Trimming pared 5 bases from V and 5 bases from J, leaving 7 bases between.